This T cell receptor (beta chain) was sequenced in a study of siplizumab effects on memory and regulatory T cells. Overall study results and limits: Most alloreactive clones went unmapped to unstimulated subsets; only a minor fraction mapped. The study found that mappable alloreactive CD4+ clones averaged nearly 70% Treg-derived with siplizumab and roughly 27% in controls. The majority of clones, roughly 75-97% of proliferating CD4+ or CD8+ clones, lacked an assignable naive or memory phenotype. Memory cells seemed less diverse than naive T cells, which seemed major alloresponse contributors.

This table comes from immunoSEQ multiplex PCR, and its TCRdb copy is limited to in-frame clones, with some not included. The table records around 99,000 clones, about 91% of them present only once. A word on this clone: The target antigen is unknown.

The receptor was derived from a human donor in good health. What was sequenced was Tregs sorted from blood.

This chain's CDR3 is CASSQAGVQLAGDQETQYF. The DNA for the CDR3 is TGCGCCAGCAGCCAAGCGGGGGTTCAACTAGCGGGGGACCAAGAGACCCAGTACTTC. This chain joins TRBV4-1 and TRBJ2-5; TRBD2 agrees at 11 bases. The CDR3 is 19 residues long. V was clipped by 1 base and J by 0 bases; unmatched bases: 10. Germline values: CDR1 MGHRA, CDR2 YSYEKL.